This TCR beta chain appears in the sequencing data of a study of cytomegalovirus exposure and HLA in healthy donors. Study-level results: First-cohort TCR clusters were later found to tend to co-occur in the 120 validation repertoires. Most sequenced TCRs were rare (though some public TCRs occurred in many donors). Reported performance of the classifier showed diagnosis of cytomegalovirus status with high specificity and sensitivity. The study designated over 150 TCR beta chains cytomegalovirus-associated.

This clone was seen more than once but under ten times. Its target is not known. Data came from immunoSEQ multiplex PCR; TCRdb stores just in-frame clones and leaves some out. The sample consists of about 120,000 clones, around 89% of them appearing once. V was pared by 8 bases and J by 3 bases, with 15 bases between. Germline V CDR1 and CDR2: SQVTM, ANQGSEA. This CDR3 comprises 13 residues. Material: PBMCs. The rearrangement links TRBV29-1 to TRBJ2-3; maybe TRBD1 (7 bases). The receptor comes from a man younger than 30 in good health and CMV-seronegative. DNA of the CDR3: TGCAGCATAAGACAGGGAGGAACAGATACGCAGTATTTT. It is translated as CSIRQGGTDTQYF.